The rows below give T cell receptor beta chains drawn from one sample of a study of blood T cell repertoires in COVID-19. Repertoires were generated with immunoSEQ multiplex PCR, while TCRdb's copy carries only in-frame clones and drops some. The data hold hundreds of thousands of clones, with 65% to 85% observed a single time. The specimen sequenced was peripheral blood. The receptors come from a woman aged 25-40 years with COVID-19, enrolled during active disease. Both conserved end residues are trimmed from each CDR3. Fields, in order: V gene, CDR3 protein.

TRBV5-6,ASSLAKGAGRAF
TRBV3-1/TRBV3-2,ASRGQNYGYT
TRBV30,AWRDRRDTEAF
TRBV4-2,ASSPRLAGGTNTGELF
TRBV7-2,ASSLTPGIVYEQY
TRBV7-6,ASSLGQGPGELF
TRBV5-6,ASSLGGHTQY
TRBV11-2,ASSRTGGDNEEQY
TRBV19,ASSRGLAGAGSGANVLT
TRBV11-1,ASSSRLLSNYGYT
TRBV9,ASSHGGGDYNEQF
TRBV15,ATSSYRDVNEQY
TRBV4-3,ASSQGTGHNQPQH
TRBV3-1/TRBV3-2,ASSPIGRNGYT
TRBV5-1,ASSLAFGGDEKLF
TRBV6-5,ASRKEHRAYEQY
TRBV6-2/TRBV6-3,ASSLRPGQAYTGELF
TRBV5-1,ASSTGLAGGPNTDTQY
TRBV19,ASSINRAGRGDTQY
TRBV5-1,ASSPMTSGFSTDTQY
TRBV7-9,ASSSLAGGTDTQY
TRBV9,ASSAQGNNEQF
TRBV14,ASSDGGGMVYEQY
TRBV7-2,ASSLAPAGGEADTQY
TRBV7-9,ASSFGTSGSDEQF
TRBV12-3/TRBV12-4,ASRYAGYNEQF
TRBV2,ASSPQGAGEQY
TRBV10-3,AISESPGMNTEAF
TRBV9,ASSAQTGEDTEAF
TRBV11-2,ASQRGQGNSPLH
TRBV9,ASSASSGTEAF
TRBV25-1,ASSGLAGGISYNEQF
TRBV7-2,ASSLSGKTQY